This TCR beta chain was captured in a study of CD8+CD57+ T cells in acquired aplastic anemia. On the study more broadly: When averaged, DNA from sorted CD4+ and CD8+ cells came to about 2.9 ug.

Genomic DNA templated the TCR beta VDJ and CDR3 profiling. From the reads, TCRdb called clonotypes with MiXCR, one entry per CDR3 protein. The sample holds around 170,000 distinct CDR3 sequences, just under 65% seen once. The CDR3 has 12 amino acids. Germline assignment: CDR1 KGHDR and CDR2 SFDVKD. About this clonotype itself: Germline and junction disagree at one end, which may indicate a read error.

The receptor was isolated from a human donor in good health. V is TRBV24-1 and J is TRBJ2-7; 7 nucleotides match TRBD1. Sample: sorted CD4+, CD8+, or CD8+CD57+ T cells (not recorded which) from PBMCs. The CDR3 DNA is TGTGCCAGCAGTGGGGGACAGTACGAGCAGTACTTC. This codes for CASSGGQYEQYF.